This TCR beta chain was documented in a study of T cell repertoires in cytomegalovirus infection. Across the study: CMV infection plus the matching HLA type was flagged by public TCR beta signatures.

Germline V CDR1 and CDR2: MDHEN, SYDVKM. V dropped 4 bases and J dropped 7; count of bases not matched to a gene: 9. The CDR3 spans 15 residues. Points from the study as a whole: Individuals carrying CMV plus the relevant HLA were identified by cumulative frequency of public TCR beta families. Ex vivo, HLA-C-restricted CMV-specific TCR beta clonotypes prevailed over the rest of the response.

Each CDR3 protein gets one entry after TCRdb re-called the reads with MiXCR. The table includes about 500,000 distinct CDR3 sequences, roughly 34% detected once. On this clonotype itself: Its antigen is undetermined.

The sequences come from cultured PBMCs, collected from culture after CMV antigen stimulation. The J gene is TRBJ2-7, the V gene TRBV28; 11 bases fit TRBD2. The sequence was obtained from a human donor in good health (CMV status not recorded). Some clones in this sample may be carry-over from other donors' samples. The CDR3 DNA reads as TGTGCCAGCAGTTATCTAGCGGGAGGAGTAGAAGAGCAGTACTTC. As protein: CASSYLAGGVEEQYF. Together with reference TRBV28 and TRBJ2-7, the CDR3 gives the full variable domain: DVKVTQSSRYLVKRTGEKVFLECVQDMDHENMFWYRQDPGLGLRLIYFSYDVKMKEKGDIPEGYSVSREKKERFSLILESASTNQTSMYLCASSYLAGGVEEQYFGPGTRLTVT.